A single sample gave rise to the 8 T cell receptor beta chains below, sequenced in a study of blood T cell repertoires in COVID-19. Using immunoSEQ multiplex PCR, the repertoire was profiled, and TCRdb retains in-frame clones only, with some absent. The data hold around 380,000 clones, with over 65% observed a single time. Material for sequencing was peripheral blood. Receptor source: a human donor with acute or convalescent COVID-19. The donor label of this sample is uncertain.

The chain uses TRBV7-2 and TRBJ1-1; possible D gene TRBD1, 6 bases. CDR1 is SGHTA and CDR2 is FQGNSA in the germline V gene. Trimming stripped 3 bases from V and 0 bases from J, with 11 bases between. The CDR3 runs 15 residues. CDR3 sequence: CASSFGGGVNTEAFF. CDR3 nucleotide sequence: TGTGCCAGCAGCTTCGGTGGGGGCGTGAACACTGAAGCTTTCTTT.

In this sample, this clone turned up once. The CDR3 DNA reads as TGTGCCTGGACGGGGGGTGGTGTTTTTACTGGCTACACCTTC. Translated, it gives CAWTGGGVFTGYTF. This rearrangement joins TRBV30 to TRBJ1-2; perhaps TRBD1 as D (5 bases). Deletions cut 4 bases from V and 7 bases from J, with 19 bases between. This CDR3 is built from 14 residues. Germline loops: CDR1 GTSNPN, CDR2 SVGIG (reference sequence). The full variable domain, in which reference TRBV30 and TRBJ1-2 provide the parts outside the CDR3, is SQTIHQWPATLVQPVGSPLSLECTVEGTSNPNLYWYRQAAGRGLQLLFYSVGIGQISSEVPQNLSASRPQDRQFILSSKKLLLSDSGFYLCAWTGGGVFTGYTFGSGTRLTVV.

J is TRBJ2-3 and V is TRBV7-2; the match to TRBD2 covers 8 bases. J lost 7 bases, V lost 4 bases, and 10 bases had no gene match. The CDR3 is made up of 15 amino acids. CDR1 is SGHTA, CDR2 FQGNSA, per germline. CDR3 in DNA: TGTGCCAGCAGCTCCGCGGGGCGGGGGGTTAATACGCAGTATTTT. Encoded protein: CASSSAGRGVNTQYF.

This chain uses TRBV4-1 with TRBJ2-1; 10 bases align to TRBD1. V lost 1 base, J lost 7 bases, and 4 bases stayed unmatched. Germline assignment: CDR1 MGHRA and CDR2 YSYEKL. The CDR3 is 15 amino acids. CDR3 coding DNA: TGCGCCAGCAGCCAAGTTGGGACAGGGGAGAATGAGCAGTTCTTC. This translates into CASSQVGTGENEQFF.

V is TRBV2 and J is TRBJ1-1; TRBD1 matches 9 bases. Per germline, CDR1 SNHLY and CDR2 FYNNEI. The CDR3 has 13 amino acids. Unmatched junction bases numbered 5, after V lost 6 bases and J lost 6 bases. In DNA, the CDR3 is TGTGCCAGCAGGGGACAGGGAGTCGCTGAAGCTTTCTTT. It is translated as CASRGQGVAEAFF.

This chain joins TRBV6-6 and TRBJ1-5; D is undetermined. Per the germline V gene, CDR1 is MNHNY and CDR2 is SVGAGI (reference sequence). Trimming removed 5 bases from V and 11 bases from J, with 16 bases in between. The CDR3 has 13 residues. This CDR3 reads CASSLDGESAQHF. CDR3 bases: TGTGCCAGCAGTCTCGACGGGGAATCAGCCCAGCATTTT.

CDR3 nucleotide sequence: TGTGCCAGCTCCCTCGACAGGGAAGGGGGCTACACCTTC. Translating gives CASSLDREGGYTF. The rearrangement links TRBV18 to TRBJ1-2, with 7 bases identical to TRBD1. Germline values: CDR1 KGHSH, CDR2 LQKENI. After removal of 6 bases from V and 8 bases from J, the junction contained 9 bases not matched to a gene. CDR3 size: 13 residues.

The J gene is TRBJ1-5, the V gene TRBV20-1; D is unresolved. Trimming shortened V by 3 bases and J by 8 bases, and 17 bases separated the two germline ends. Germline V gene sequence: CDR1 DFQATT, CDR2 SNEGSKA (reference sequence). The CDR3 extends over 14 amino acids. In nucleotides, the CDR3 is TGCAGTGCTAGTCACTCAGCTCTAGTCGAGCCCCAGCATTTT. It encodes CSASHSALVEPQHF.